These 30 T cell receptor beta chains share one sample of origin, sequenced in a study of T cells in Graves' hyperthyroidism and ophthalmopathy (dated by TCRdb to the late 2010s). The protocol used for the library was multiplex PCR. Reads for this sample came from an Illumina HiSeq 2000. The TCR beta CDR3 regions were amplified from RNA transcripts. A first-round RT-PCR of the TCR CDR3 used the HTBI primer set with the Qiagen OneStep RT-PCR kit. TCRdb applied fastp at Q25 and MiXCR to the public reads, then kept only in-frame beta chains. Rows with one shared CDR3 protein collapse into an entry with the most common genes and DNA. In all, the sample holds roughly 45,000 distinct CDR3 sequences, and over 45% of those were seen once. The top ten hold roughly a third of the sample. The sequencing input was peripheral blood or thyroid tissue (not recorded which). All receptors derive from a woman between 50 and 59 years old with Graves' hyperthyroidism.

This rearrangement joins TRBV20-1 to TRBJ2-5; 10 nucleotides align to TRBD2. After removal of 4 bases from V and 1 base from J, the junction contained 6 bases not matched to a gene. CDR3 length equals 15 residues. Germline CDR1 is DFQATT and CDR2 is SNEGSKA (reference sequence). CDR3 in amino acids: CSAKGTSDPQETQYF. As DNA, the CDR3 is TGCAGTGCTAAGGGGACTAGCGACCCCCAAGAGACCCAGTACTTC.

This clonotype was picked up many times. The rearrangement links TRBV2 to TRBJ2-7; D tentatively reads TRBD1 or TRBD2 (6 bases each). Per the germline V gene, CDR1 is SNHLY and CDR2 is FYNNEI. The CDR3 is made up of 12 amino acids. Trimming removed 9 bases from V and 3 bases from J, with 12 bases in between. The chain's CDR3 is CASIGGIYEQYF. In nucleotides, the CDR3 is TGTGCCAGTATAGGGGGGATCTACGAGCAGTACTTC.

This clonotype was seen ten or more times. The CDR3 is CASSQNSHSGNTIYF. For the CDR3, the DNA is TGTGCCAGCAGCCAAAACTCTCACTCTGGAAACACCATATATTTT. This chain joins TRBV4-2 and TRBJ1-3; D remains ambiguous. V was shortened by 2 bases and J by 0 bases, with 8 bases between the two germline ends. The V gene's germline CDR1 is LGHNA and CDR2 YNFKEQ. CDR3 size: 15 residues.

The V gene is TRBV7-3, the J gene TRBJ1-2; 7 bases align to TRBD1. This CDR3 contains 14 residues. The V segment lost 5 bases and the J segment 2 bases; nucleotides outside the gene matches: 5. Germline CDR1 and CDR2: SGHTA and FQGTGA. DNA of the CDR3: TGTGCCAGCAGCCCCGAGGGGGCCAACTATGGCTACACCTTC. Translation: CASSPEGANYGYTF. Full variable domain (missing parts from reference TRBV7-3 and TRBJ1-2): GAGVSQTPSNKVTEKGKYVELRCDPISGHTALYWYRQSLGQGPEFLIYFQGTGAADDSGLPNDRFFAVRPEGSVSTLKIQRTERGDSAVYLCASSPEGANYGYTFGSGTRLTVV.

This chain joins TRBV7-9 and TRBJ2-7, with 7 positions matching TRBD2. The J call is in doubt because the DNA end fits TRBJ2-5 better. CDR1 and CDR2 (germline): SEHNR, FQNEAQ (reference sequence). The CDR3 runs to 14 residues. The CDR3 loop reads CASSKRDARETQYF. The CDR3 DNA is TGTGCCAGCAGCAAGCGGGATGCCAGGGAGACCCAGTACTTC.

J is TRBJ1-5 and V is TRBV7-8, with 7 bases aligning to TRBD1. This CDR3 has 12 amino acids. V lost 5 bases and J lost 14; bases outside the gene matches: 9. The germline gives CDR1 SGHVS, CDR2 FQNEAQ. CDR3 residues: CASSIGQAYEHF. The CDR3 DNA follows: TGTGCCAGCAGCATCGGACAGGCGTACGAGCATTTT.

This rearrangement joins TRBV7-9 to TRBJ2-1; D possibly corresponds to TRBD2 (5 bases). The CDR3 has 15 amino acids. CDR1 is SEHNR, CDR2 FQNEAQ, per germline (reference sequence). V was cut by 5 bases and J by 0 bases, with 11 bases left in between. This chain's CDR3 is CASSGGLSSYNEQFF. CDR3 DNA: TGTGCCAGCAGCGGCGGACTGAGCTCCTACAATGAGCAGTTCTTC.

This clonotype was recorded many times. This rearrangement joins TRBV15 to TRBJ2-6, with 9 bases aligning to TRBD1. The V gene's germline CDR1 is LNHNV and CDR2 YYDKDF (reference sequence). The CDR3 covers 17 residues. V lost 5 bases and J lost 3; bases outside the gene matches: 8. The CDR3 DNA follows: TGTGCCACCAGCTCACCGGGACAGGGCTTTGGGGCCAACGTCCTGACTTTC. As protein: CATSSPGQGFGANVLTF.

This clonotype came up many times. The chain uses TRBV2 and TRBJ2-7; tentative D call: TRBD1 (5 bases). V was cut by 4 bases and J by 2 bases, with 12 bases left in between. The CDR3 runs to 14 residues. Per the germline V gene, CDR1 is SNHLY and CDR2 is FYNNEI. The CDR3 protein is CASSGRAGTYEQYF. CDR3 sequence (DNA): TGTGCCAGCAGTGGTCGGGCAGGGACCTACGAGCAGTACTTC.

The gene calls are TRBV5-1 and TRBJ1-6; D is possibly TRBD1 (5 bases). The CDR3 spans 14 residues. The V and J ends lost 0 bases and 8 bases respectively, with 9 bases between them. Germline loops: CDR1 SGHRS, CDR2 YFSETQ. The CDR3 bases are TGCGCCAGCAGCTTGGCCAGGGAGCATTCACCCCTCCACTTT. It yields the protein CASSLAREHSPLHF.

This clonotype was seen repeatedly, ten times or more. The gene calls are TRBV9 and TRBJ2-3; 9 bases map to TRBD2. The V gene's germline CDR1 is SGDLS and CDR2 YYNGEE. The CDR3 is made up of 15 amino acids. V lost 0 bases, J lost 3 bases, and 2 bases stayed unmatched. The CDR3 region is CASSVGLAGTDTQYF. In DNA, the CDR3 is TGTGCCAGCAGCGTAGGTCTAGCGGGAACAGATACGCAGTATTTT. The variable domain in full, completed from reference TRBV9 and TRBJ2-3, reads DSGVTQTPKHLITATGQRVTLRCSPRSGDLSVYWYQQSLDQGLQFLIQYYNGEERAKGNILERFSAQQFPDLHSELNLSSLELGDSALYFCASSVGLAGTDTQYFGPGTRLTVL.

The chain employs TRBV10-3 and TRBJ1-1, with D tentatively TRBD1 (6 bases). This CDR3 has 13 residues. The V gene's germline CDR1 is ENHRY and CDR2 SYGVKD. Trimming took off 4 bases at V and 10 bases at J, with 16 bases between the two ends. CDR3 nucleotides: TGTGCCATCAGTGCGCAGGGGAGGAGTACAGCTTTCTTT. This gives the protein CAISAQGRSTAFF.

This clonotype was counted at least ten times. Since a much larger clone is just one base distant, this may be a read error. The rearrangement uses TRBV25-1 and TRBJ2-3; a possible D gene is TRBD1 (6 bases). CDR3 length: 15 amino acids. Per the germline V gene, CDR1 is MGHDK and CDR2 is SYGVNS. The CDR3 reads CASIEDKGVTDTQYF. CDR3 bases: TGTGCCAGCATTGAAGATAAGGGGGTCACAGATACGCAGTATTTT.

On this clonotype itself: This likely comes from a read error, as the CDR3 has no conserved phenylalanine or tryptophan at its end. Because the CDR3's place on the DNA is in doubt, the DNA is left out and the CDR3 is given as listed by TCRdb. The chain recombines TRBV20-1 with TRBJ2-2; the D call in the table, TRBD2, was not verified against the DNA. The CDR3 is 14 amino acids long, termini counted. Germline V gene data show CDR1 as DFQATT and CDR2 as SNEGSKA (reference sequence). CDR3 residues: CSAPTRLNTGELVL.

The chain couples TRBV5-6 to TRBJ2-5; 9 bases fit TRBD1. Germline-derived CDR1 and CDR2 are SGHDT and YYEEEE. CDR3 size: 15 residues. With V trimmed by 4 bases and J by 5 bases, 9 bases remained unmatched. The CDR3 sequence: CASSIFTGGRETQYF. CDR3 nucleotides: TGTGCCAGCAGCATATTTACAGGGGGCCGGGAGACCCAGTACTTC.

This clonotype came up a few times. The gene calls are TRBV29-1 and TRBJ2-4; D unclear. This CDR3 contains 12 residues. Between the trimmed V and J ends, which lost 4 bases and 6 bases, there was a span of 10 bases. Germline-derived CDR1 and CDR2 are SQVTM and ANQGSEA. For the CDR3, the DNA is TGCAGCGTTGCCTGGCTGGGAAACATTCAGTACTTC. As protein: CSVAWLGNIQYF. Drawing the rest from reference TRBV29-1 and TRBJ2-4, the complete variable domain is SAVISQKPSRDICQRGTSLTIQCQVDSQVTMMFWYRQQPGQSLTLIATANQGSEATYESGFVIDKFPISRPNLTFSTLTVSNMSPEDSSIYLCSVAWLGNIQYFGAGTRLSVL.

This clonotype came up once. The rearrangement links TRBV19 to TRBJ1-6, with unresolved D. CDR1 is LNHDA, CDR2 SQIVND, per germline (reference sequence). This CDR3 region has 14 residues. V lost 6 bases and J lost 10, with 16 bases in between. This CDR3 is CASSGRLWASPLHF. The CDR3 coding sequence is TGTGCCAGTAGCGGACGTCTCTGGGCCTCACCCCTCCACTTT. The whole variable domain, remainder taken from reference TRBV19 and TRBJ1-6, is DGGITQSPKYLFRKEGQNVTLSCEQNLNHDAMYWYRQDPGQGLRLIYYSQIVNDFQKGDIAEGYSVSREKKESFPLTVTSAQKNPTAFYLCASSGRLWASPLHFGNGTRLTVT.

This clonotype came up many times. The chain links TRBV20-1 to TRBJ1-5, with D maybe TRBD1 (5 bases). CDR3 size: 14 residues. V lost 5 bases, J lost 4 bases, and 15 bases lay in between. Germline CDR1 is DFQATT and CDR2 is SNEGSKA (reference sequence). The CDR3 sequence is CSALRGNKNQPQHF. The CDR3 DNA sequence: TGCAGTGCTTTGCGGGGGAACAAAAATCAGCCCCAGCATTTT.

Many counts were recorded for this clonotype. V and J are TRBV2 and TRBJ2-3; possible D gene TRBD2, 5 bases. Germline CDR1 and CDR2: SNHLY and FYNNEI. V was cut by 6 bases and J by 0 bases, with 7 bases left in between. This CDR3 has 13 residues. CDR3 protein: CASRGDSTDTQYF. DNA for the CDR3: TGTGCCAGCAGGGGAGATAGCACAGATACGCAGTATTTT.

This clonotype was recorded at least ten times. The chain has TRBV12-3 or TRBV12-4 and TRBJ1-2; 7 bases line up with TRBD1. The CDR3 runs to 14 residues. V trimming: 6 bases; J trimming: 3 bases; junction bases outside the gene matches: 7. CDR3 residues: CASRKDRDYYGYTF. The CDR3, as DNA: TGTGCCAGCAGAAAAGACAGGGACTACTATGGCTACACCTTC.

With respect to this clonotype: At one end the junction does not follow the germline gene, possibly because of a read error. This chain connects TRBV12-3 or TRBV12-4 to TRBJ1-1, with 12 bases that match TRBD1. The CDR3 loop spans 15 amino acids. CDR3 residues: CAISRPGQGAREAFF. The CDR3 nucleotides are TGTGCCATCAGTCGACCGGGACAGGGGGCCAGAGAAGCTTTCTTT.

This clonotype was seen many times. The CDR3 loop is CASSLGSGRAGVGTDTQYF. DNA of the CDR3: TGTGCCAGCAGCTTAGGGAGCGGGAGGGCCGGAGTTGGCACAGATACGCAGTATTTT. The rearrangement uses TRBV7-8 and TRBJ2-3; 10 bases are a match to TRBD2. The CDR3 totals 19 residues. CDR1 is SGHVS, CDR2 FQNEAQ, per germline. Trimming removed 1 base from V and 1 base from J; junction bases left unmatched: 11.

V usage is TRBV2 and J usage is TRBJ1-2, with 10 positions matching TRBD1. The CDR3 totals 19 residues. Germline loops: CDR1 SNHLY, CDR2 FYNNEI. J was trimmed by 2 bases and V by 8 bases; bases with no gene match: 20. CDR3 bases: TGTGCCAGCGTCGCCGGGACAGGGGCTGGAGGACCCCTAAACTATGGCTACACCTTC. Translated, it gives CASVAGTGAGGPLNYGYTF.

The genes are TRBV10-3 and TRBJ2-5, with TRBD1 as a possible D gene (5 bases). Trimming shortened V by 10 bases and J by 7 bases, and 22 bases separated the two germline ends. The germline gives CDR1 ENHRY, CDR2 SYGVKD. The CDR3 length is 14 residues. This chain's CDR3 is CATAAQESSVTQYF. DNA for the CDR3: TGTGCCACCGCCGCACAGGAGTCCTCGGTGACCCAGTACTTC.

This clonotype was counted many times. J is TRBJ1-2 and V is TRBV10-3; D unclear. Per germline, CDR1 ENHRY and CDR2 SYGVKD. This CDR3 region has 15 residues. The germline V and J ends were trimmed by 0 bases and 2 bases, with 10 bases remaining between them. The CDR3 loop reads CAISESGRTNYGYTF. As DNA, the CDR3 is TGTGCCATCAGTGAGTCGGGTCGGACCAACTATGGCTACACCTTC.

This clonotype appeared a few times. The rearrangement joins TRBV5-1 to TRBJ2-5; TRBD2 is a possible D gene (5 bases). Between the trimmed V and J ends, which lost 2 bases and 5 bases, there was a span of 13 bases. The CDR3 extends over 14 amino acids. Germline V gene lookup returns CDR1 SGHRS and CDR2 YFSETQ. CDR3 sequence reads: CASSFGDRRETQYF. The DNA of the CDR3 is TGCGCCAGCAGCTTCGGGGATAGGAGGGAGACCCAGTACTTC.

This clonotype was recorded at least ten times. CDR3 in amino acids: CASGAGTEAFF. In nucleotides, the CDR3 is TGTGCCAGCGGGGCCGGCACTGAAGCTTTCTTT. The chain links TRBV3-1 to TRBJ1-1; TRBD1 is a possible D gene (5 bases). V was clipped by 8 bases and J by 4 bases, with 8 bases between them. This CDR3 region has 11 residues. The germline gives CDR1 LGHDT, CDR2 YNNKEL (reference sequence).

The chain is built from TRBV7-2 and TRBJ2-7; TRBD2 matches 9 bases. The CDR3 covers 13 residues. Losses at the gene ends were 3 bases for V and 4 bases for J; bases not matched to a gene: 1. From germline, CDR1 is SGHTA and CDR2 FQGNSA. CDR3 loop: CASSFGLAYEQYF. DNA for the CDR3: TGTGCCAGCAGCTTCGGACTAGCGTACGAGCAGTACTTC.

As regards this clonotype: A junction end diverges from the germline sequence, so it may reflect a read error. The V and J genes are TRBV14 and TRBJ1-3; no clear D. This CDR3 spans 17 amino acids. CDR1 and CDR2 from the germline V gene are SGHDN and FVKESK. The CDR3 bases are TGTGCCAGCAGCCAAGCGGCCCGTTTAGGCTCTGGAAGCACCGTATATTTT. It codes for CASSQAARLGSGSTVYF.

With respect to this clonotype: A much more abundant neighbour one base away suggests this may be a read error. The genes are TRBV25-1 and TRBJ2-7; D is uncertain. V shed 7 bases and J shed 2 bases, with 12 bases lying between them. The CDR3 is made up of 13 amino acids. Germline V gene sequence: CDR1 MGHDK, CDR2 SYGVNS. The CDR3 region is CASNLSVPYEQYF. As DNA, the CDR3 is TGTGCCAGCAATTTATCAGTCCCCTACGAGCAGTACTTC.